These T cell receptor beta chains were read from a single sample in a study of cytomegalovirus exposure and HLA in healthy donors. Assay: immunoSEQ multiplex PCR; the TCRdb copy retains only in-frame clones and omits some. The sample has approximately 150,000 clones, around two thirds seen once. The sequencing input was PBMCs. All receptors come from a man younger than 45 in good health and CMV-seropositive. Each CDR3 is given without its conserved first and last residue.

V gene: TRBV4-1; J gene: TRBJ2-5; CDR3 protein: ASSQEVTSGNPSETQY
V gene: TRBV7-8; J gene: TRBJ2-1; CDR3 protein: ASSKGTPNEQF
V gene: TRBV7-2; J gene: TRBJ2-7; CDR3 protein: ASSLSGAYEQY
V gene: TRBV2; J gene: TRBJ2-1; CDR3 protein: ASSVMRDEQF
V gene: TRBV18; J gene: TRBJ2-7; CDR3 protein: ASSPPPSGIYEQY
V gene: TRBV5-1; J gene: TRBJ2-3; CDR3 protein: ASRGAGTDTQY
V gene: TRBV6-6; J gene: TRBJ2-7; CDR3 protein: ASSNTGGPSDEQY
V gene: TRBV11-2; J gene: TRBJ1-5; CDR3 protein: ASSLGLDQPQH
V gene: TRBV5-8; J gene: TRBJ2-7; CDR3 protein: ASSPLTFASGDYEQY
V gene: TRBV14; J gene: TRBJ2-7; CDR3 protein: ASSQRGLGLWEQY
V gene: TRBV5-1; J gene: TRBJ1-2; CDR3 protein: ASSEDSTNYGYT
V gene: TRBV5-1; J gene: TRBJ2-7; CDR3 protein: ASSLTHRQGGEQY
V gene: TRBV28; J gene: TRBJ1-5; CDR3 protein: ASSSTGYSNQPQH
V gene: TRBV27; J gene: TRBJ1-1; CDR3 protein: ASSSYLQEGQFGAF
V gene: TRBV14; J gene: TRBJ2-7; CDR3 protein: ASSHLAGGPREQY
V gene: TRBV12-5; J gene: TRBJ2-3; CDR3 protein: VSQRGDYTDTQY
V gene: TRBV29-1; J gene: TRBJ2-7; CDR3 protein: SVEGLAGDHAGYEQY
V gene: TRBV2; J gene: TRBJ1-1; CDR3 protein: ASTGANTEAF
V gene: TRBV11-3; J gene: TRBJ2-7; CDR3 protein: ASSFGQGAGYEQY
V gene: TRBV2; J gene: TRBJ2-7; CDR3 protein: ASGARSGKQY
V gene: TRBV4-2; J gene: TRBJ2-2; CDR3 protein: ASSPGLADTGELF
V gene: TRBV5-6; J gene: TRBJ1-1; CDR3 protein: ASSLVSNEAF
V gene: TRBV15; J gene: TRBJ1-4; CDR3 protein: ATSRDPPATNEKLF
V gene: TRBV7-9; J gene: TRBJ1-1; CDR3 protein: ASSPTAGRTEAF
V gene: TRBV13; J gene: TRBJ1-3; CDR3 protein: ASSSQQGVSGNTIY
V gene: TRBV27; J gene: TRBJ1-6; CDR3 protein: ASSLNRVYNSPLH
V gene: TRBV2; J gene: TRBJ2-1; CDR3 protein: ASSGQGPEFDEQF
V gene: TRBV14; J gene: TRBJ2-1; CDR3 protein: ASSRLPSGKYNEQF
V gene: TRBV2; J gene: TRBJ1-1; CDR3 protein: ASSLAQQGITEAF
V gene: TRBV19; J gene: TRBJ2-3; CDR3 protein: ASSTLGTDTQY
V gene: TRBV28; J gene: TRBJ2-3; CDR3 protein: ASSPRTSGRAGTQY
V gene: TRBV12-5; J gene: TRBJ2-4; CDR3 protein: ASGEGQNLNIQY
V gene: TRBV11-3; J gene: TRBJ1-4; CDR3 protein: ASSSGPRNEKLF
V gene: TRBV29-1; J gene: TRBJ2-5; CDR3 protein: SVGTSGGVQETQY
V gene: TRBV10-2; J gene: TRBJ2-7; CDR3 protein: ASSPTGLENEQY
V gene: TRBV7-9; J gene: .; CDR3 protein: ASSHGTTYEQY
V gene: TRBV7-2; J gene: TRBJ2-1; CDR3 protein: ASSSGRLSYNEQF
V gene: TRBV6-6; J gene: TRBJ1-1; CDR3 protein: ASSYGNRGATEAF
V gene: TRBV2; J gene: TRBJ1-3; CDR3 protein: ASRTGHSGNTIY
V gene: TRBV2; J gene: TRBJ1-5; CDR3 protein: ASTPEPHQPQH
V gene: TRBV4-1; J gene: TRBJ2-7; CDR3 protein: ASSQDNRRGGYEQY
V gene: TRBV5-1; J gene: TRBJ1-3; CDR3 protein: ASSLSVSGNTIY